This record concerns one TCR beta chain sequence. Its antigen is not identified. This record comes from a study of cytomegalovirus exposure and HLA in healthy donors. Study-level points and caveats: Follow-up analysis later connected one missense variant in DCLRE1C with trimming of TCR beta V- and J-genes. Later analysis reportedly placed an Asian-associated ancestry cluster below the roughly 700-donor mean in N-insertions.

The V and J ends lost 6 bases and 2 bases respectively, with 13 bases between them. There are 14 residues in the CDR3. Germline V gene lookup returns CDR1 MNHEY and CDR2 SVGAGI. A multiplex PCR was run with 60 Vbeta primers and 13 Jbeta primers. Some clones are missing from TCRdb's copy, which holds only in-frame ones; the method was immunoSEQ multiplex PCR. This table has 200,000 or so clones, roughly 80% appearing once. The chain uses TRBV6-5 and TRBJ1-2; D is possibly TRBD1 (6 bases). What was sequenced was PBMCs. The receptor was derived from a man aged 30 to 39 in good health and CMV-seronegative. The DNA of the CDR3 is TGTGCCAGCAGGTCGACGGGGGGCAACTATGGCTACACCTTC. This codes for CASRSTGGNYGYTF.